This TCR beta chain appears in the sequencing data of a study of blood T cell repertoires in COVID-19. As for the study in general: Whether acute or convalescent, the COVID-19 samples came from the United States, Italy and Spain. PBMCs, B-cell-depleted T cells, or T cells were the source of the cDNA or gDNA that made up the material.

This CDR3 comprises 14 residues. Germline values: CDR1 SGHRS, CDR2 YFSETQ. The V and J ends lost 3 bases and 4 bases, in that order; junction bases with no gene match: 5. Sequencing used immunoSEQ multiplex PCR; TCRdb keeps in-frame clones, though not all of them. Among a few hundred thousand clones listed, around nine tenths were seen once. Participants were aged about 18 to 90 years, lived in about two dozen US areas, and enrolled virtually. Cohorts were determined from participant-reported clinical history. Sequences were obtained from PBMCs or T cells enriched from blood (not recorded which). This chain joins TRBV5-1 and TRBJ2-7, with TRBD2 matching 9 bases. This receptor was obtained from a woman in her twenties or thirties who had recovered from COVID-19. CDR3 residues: CASSSGLARYEQYF. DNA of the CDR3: TGCGCCAGCAGCTCGGGACTAGCAAGGTACGAGCAGTACTTC.